The rows below give T cell receptor beta chains drawn from one sample of a study of T cell responses to AZD1222 COVID-19 vaccine. Assay: immunoSEQ multiplex PCR; the TCRdb copy retains only in-frame clones and omits some. The sample records roughly 80,000 clones, 90% being singletons. The sample was peripheral blood, taken 28 days after the second AZD1222 dose. The receptors shown here come from an adult who received the AZD1222 COVID-19 vaccine. Both conserved end residues are trimmed from each CDR3.

J gene,V gene,CDR3 protein
TRBJ1-1,TRBV19,ASSIWAGGVKTEAF
TRBJ2-3,TRBV10-3,AISESSSTDTQY
TRBJ1-5,TRBV6-2/TRBV6-3,ASSITASNQPQH
TRBJ1-6,TRBV4-1,ASSQEWGTGRNSPLH
TRBJ2-5,TRBV2,ASKLWTSGGETQY
TRBJ1-5,TRBV30,AWRGAFNQPQH
TRBJ2-7,TRBV6-5,ASWTSGINEQY
TRBJ1-3,TRBV7-8,ASSWDQGSGNTIY
TRBJ2-2,TRBV4-1,ASSQRVLAGISNTGELF
TRBJ2-7,TRBV6-2/TRBV6-3,ASSLQGATAEQY
TRBJ2-5,TRBV6-5,ASGQDRRGETQY